A selection of T cell receptor beta chains follows, all from one sample in a study of patients and donors after allogeneic stem cell transplantation. TCRdb called the RT-PCR reads again in MiXCR, with one record for every CDR3 protein. The data show more than 150,000 distinct CDR3 sequences, roughly 40% seen once. The sequencing sample was made of blood, either unsorted or a sorted T cell fraction (not recorded which). The receptors derive from a human donor who was either an allogeneic HSCT recipient or a stem cell or donor lymphocyte infusion donor (not recorded which). It is not recorded whose cells these are; they may come from a transplant donor. The CDR3 runs from the conserved cysteine through the conserved F or W. Each record gives: clone size, CDR3 length, D gene, J gene, V gene, CDR3 DNA, CDR3 protein. The D gene is left open where the match is weak. Size is omitted from some rows. Given values are once, few, many or a class for expanded clones.

few,14,-,TRBJ1-3,TRBV29-1,TGCAGCGTTGACTCGGGGCCCTCCGGAAACACCATATATTTT,CSVDSGPSGNTIYF
few,15,-,TRBJ2-1,TRBV7-6,TGTGCCAGCAGCTTAGCGACTAGCTCCTACAATGAGCAGTTCTTC,CASSLATSSYNEQFF
few,13,-,TRBJ1-5,TRBV11-2,TGTGCCAGCTCGACCGGGGGTGCTCAGCCCCAGCATTTT,CASSTGGAQPQHF
-,15,TRBD1,TRBJ1-1,TRBV7-8,TGTGCCAGCAGCTCGGACAGGGGGCGAGGAGAAGAAGCTTTCTTT,CASSSDRGRGEEAFF
-,13,-,TRBJ1-2,TRBV29-1,TGCAGCGTCCCCCGACTGATCAGACCTGGCTACACCTTC,CSVPRLIRPGYTF
-,15,-,TRBJ1-2,TRBV18,TGTGCCAGCTCACCAAACGGGGACGGGAACTATGGCTACACCTTC,CASSPNGDGNYGYTF
-,14,TRBD2,TRBJ2-1,TRBV20-1,TGCAGTGCTAGAGGAGCGGGAGACTACAATGAGCAGTTCTTC,CSARGAGDYNEQFF
-,18,-,TRBJ2-5,TRBV21-1,TGTGCCAGCAGCTTTCCCGGGACAGGGGTATTTCCCGAAGAGACCCAGTACTTC,CASSFPGTGVFPEETQYF
-,14,TRBD1,TRBJ1-1,TRBV4-1,TGCGCCAGCAGCCAAGCCCCCGGACAGGGGAAAGCTTTCTTT,CASSQAPGQGKAFF
few,12,-,TRBJ1-2,TRBV12-3/TRBV12-4,TGTGCCAGCAGCTTTGCCGCGTTGGGCTACACCTTC,CASSFAALGYTF
-,13,-,TRBJ1-5,TRBV5-5,TGTGCCAGTAGAGCAGGGGATAACCAGCCCCAGCATTTT,CASRAGDNQPQHF
-,13,-,TRBJ1-1,TRBV7-2,TGTGCCAGCAGCTTAGGACGGACAACTGAAGCTTTCTTT,CASSLGRTTEAFF
-,14,TRBD1,TRBJ1-2,TRBV6-6,TGTGCCAGCAGTTACGACAGGGCGGACTATGGCTACACCTTC,CASSYDRADYGYTF
-,17,TRBD1,TRBJ1-1,TRBV28,TGTGCCAGCAGTTTATGGAGTTGGGACAGGGGGCACACTGAAGCTTTCTTT,CASSLWSWDRGHTEAFF
few,13,-,TRBJ2-1,TRBV7-2,TGTGCCAGCAGCTTAGCAGGGATCTATGAGCAGTTCTTC,CASSLAGIYEQFF
many,14,-,TRBJ1-1,TRBV5-1,TGCGCCAGCAGCTATCAAGGTTGGGGCTATGAAGCTTTCTTT,CASSYQGWGYEAFF
-,14,-,TRBJ2-2,TRBV28,TGTGCCAGCAGTGGAATAAGGGGAACCGGGGAGCTGTTTTTT,CASSGIRGTGELFF
-,14,-,TRBJ2-3,TRBV5-1,TGCGCCAGCAGCCCCGGGACGCCGCCCTCGCATCAGTATTTT,CASSPGTPPSHQYF
few,17,TRBD1,TRBJ1-1,TRBV4-1,TGCGCCAGCAGCCCTGGTCCCGGGACAGGTTCGAACACTGAAGCTTTCTTT,CASSPGPGTGSNTEAFF
-,16,TRBD2,TRBJ2-7,TRBV5-1,TGCGCCAGCAGCTTGGAGGGACTAGCGGGAGTAATTGAGCAGTACTTC,CASSLEGLAGVIEQYF
few,15,TRBD1,TRBJ1-1,TRBV9,TGTGCCAGCAGCCCGAGACAGGGCATGAACACTGAAGCTTTCTTT,CASSPRQGMNTEAFF
-,16,TRBD2,TRBJ2-3,TRBV12-3/TRBV12-4,TGTGCCAGCAGTTTAAAAGCGGGAGGGCCAGGTGATACGCAGTATTTT,CASSLKAGGPGDTQYF
few,16,TRBD1,TRBJ1-5,TRBV4-2,TGTGCCAGCAGCCAAGCAGGACAGGGGGAAGATCAGCCCCAGCATTTT,CASSQAGQGEDQPQHF
-,14,TRBD1,TRBJ1-2,TRBV12-3/TRBV12-4,TGTGCCAGCAGTTTATCGGACAGGTCGGCTGGCTACACCTTC,CASSLSDRSAGYTF
few,18,TRBD1,TRBJ2-7,TRBV28,TGTGCCAGCAGTTGCGACAGGGGAGACAGACACCAAACCTACGAGCAGTACTTC,CASSCDRGDRHQTYEQYF
-,14,-,TRBJ1-2,TRBV6-1,TGTGCCAGCAGTGAAATAGGGGGTTCGGATGGCTACACCTTC,CASSEIGGSDGYTF
-,15,-,TRBJ1-4,TRBV12-3/TRBV12-4,TGTGCCAGCAGGACCTCCGGGACCGCTCTCGAAAAACTGTTTTTT,CASRTSGTALEKLFF
-,13,-,TRBJ1-5,TRBV20-1,TGCAGTGCTAGTCCCACGGGGAATCAGCCCCAGCATTTT,CSASPTGNQPQHF
few,14,-,TRBJ1-1,TRBV4-3,TGCGCCAGCAGCCAAGCGGGGCAGATCACTGAAGCTTTCTTT,CASSQAGQITEAFF
few,15,-,TRBJ1-6,TRBV5-1,TGCGCCAGCAGCTTGGATGAGGTCGGTAATTCACCCCTCCACTTT,CASSLDEVGNSPLHF
-,13,TRBD1,TRBJ2-5,TRBV12-3/TRBV12-4,TGTGCCAGCAGTTTAGCACAGGGGGAGACCCAGTACTTC,CASSLAQGETQYF
-,14,-,TRBJ1-2,TRBV7-9,TGTGCCAGCAGCTTAGAAGACAATCAGGCACAGTACACCTTC,CASSLEDNQAQYTF
-,13,-,TRBJ2-7,TRBV3-1,TGTGCCAGCAGCCAAGTAGGCAGGGTCGAGCAGTACTTC,CASSQVGRVEQYF
-,16,TRBD1,TRBJ1-4,TRBV5-1,TGCGCCAGCAGCCGGGACAGGGAAGAGGCTAATGAAAAACTGTTTTTT,CASSRDREEANEKLFF
-,14,-,TRBJ1-2,TRBV12-3/TRBV12-4,TGTGCCAGCAGCCCAGGGACGGATAATGATGGCTACACCTTC,CASSPGTDNDGYTF
few,17,-,TRBJ1-1,TRBV12-3/TRBV12-4,TGTGCCAGCAGTCCCCGGGGAGGGGCAAGGGAGAACACTGAAGCTTTCTTT,CASSPRGGARENTEAFF
-,12,TRBD1,TRBJ1-1,TRBV30,TGTGCCTGGGCGACAGGGTCCAGTATCGCTTTCTTT,CAWATGSSIAFF
-,14,-,TRBJ2-1,TRBV20-1,TGCAGTGCTAGAGGGGGACTCGTGAGCAATGAGCAGTTCTTC,CSARGGLVSNEQFF
-,13,TRBD2,TRBJ2-7,TRBV29-1,TGCAGCGTTGAACTAGCGGGAAACTACGAGCAGTACTTC,CSVELAGNYEQYF
-,17,-,TRBJ1-3,TRBV7-6,TGTGCCAGCAGCTTAGTGGGCACATCGAGCTCTGGAAACACCATATATTTT,CASSLVGTSSSGNTIYF
-,18,TRBD1,TRBJ2-4,TRBV5-5,TGTGCCAGCAGCTTGGCCGGGGCAGGGGGCTTAGCGAGAAACATTCAGTACTTC,CASSLAGAGGLARNIQYF
-,16,TRBD1,TRBJ1-1,TRBV28,TGTGCCAGCAGTCCCCATGGCGGGACAGGGAACACTGAAGCTTTCTTT,CASSPHGGTGNTEAFF
-,16,TRBD2,TRBJ2-2,TRBV15,TGTGCCTCTCGAAGACTAGCGGGAGTTGGAACCGGGGAGCTGTTTTTT,CASRRLAGVGTGELFF
few,16,-,TRBJ1-1,TRBV15,TGTGCCACCAGCAGAGATCGGGCAGGGGCGGGCTCTGAAGCTTTCTTT,CATSRDRAGAGSEAFF
-,15,-,TRBJ1-2,TRBV19,TGTGCCAGTAACCACTCGACGAGGTTTGGCTATGGCTACACCTTC,CASNHSTRFGYGYTF
-,15,-,TRBJ2-7,TRBV14,TGTGCCAGCAGCCGGACCGGGAAACTGACCTACGAGCAGTACTTC,CASSRTGKLTYEQYF
few,16,-,TRBJ2-1,TRBV11-1,TGTGCCAGCAGCTCGGGGGGCGCCCCGAGCAACAATGAGCAGTTCTTC,CASSSGGAPSNNEQFF
few,13,-,TRBJ1-2,TRBV29-1,TGCAGCGTTGCACAGCGAAATAACTATGGCTACACCTTC,CSVAQRNNYGYTF
-,15,TRBD1,TRBJ2-2,TRBV5-6,TGTGCCAGCAGCCCCGACAGGGGATACACCGGGGAGCTGTTTTTT,CASSPDRGYTGELFF
-,14,TRBD2,TRBJ2-7,TRBV20-1,TGCAGTGCTACTGATAGCGGGAGCACCTACGAGCAGTACTTC,CSATDSGSTYEQYF
few,15,-,TRBJ1-1,TRBV12-3/TRBV12-4,TGTGCCAGCAGTTTAAGGTCGGGCCCGAACACTGAAGCTTTCTTT,CASSLRSGPNTEAFF
few,18,TRBD2,TRBJ2-2,TRBV5-1,TGCGCCAGCAGGCTTCCGGGACTAGCGGGACCCAACACCGGGGAGCTGTTTTTT,CASRLPGLAGPNTGELFF